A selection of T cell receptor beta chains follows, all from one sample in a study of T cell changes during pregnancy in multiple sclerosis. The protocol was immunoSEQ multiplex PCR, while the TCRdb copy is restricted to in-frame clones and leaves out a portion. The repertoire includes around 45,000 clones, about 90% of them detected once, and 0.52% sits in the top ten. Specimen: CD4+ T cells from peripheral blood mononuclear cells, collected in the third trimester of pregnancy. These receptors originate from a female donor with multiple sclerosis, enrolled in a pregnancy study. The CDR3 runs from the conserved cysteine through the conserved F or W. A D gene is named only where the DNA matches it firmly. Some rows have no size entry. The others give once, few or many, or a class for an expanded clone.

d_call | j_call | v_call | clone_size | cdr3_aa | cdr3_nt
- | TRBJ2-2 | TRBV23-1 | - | CASSQSRGKGTGELFF | TGCGCCAGCAGTCAATCGCGCGGGAAGGGGACCGGGGAGCTGTTTTTT
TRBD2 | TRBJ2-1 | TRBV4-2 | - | CASSQGLAGDEQFF | TGTGCCAGCAGCCAAGGACTAGCGGGAGATGAGCAGTTCTTC
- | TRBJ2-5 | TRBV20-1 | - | CSASGQETQYF | TGCAGTGCTAGCGGGCAAGAGACCCAGTACTTC
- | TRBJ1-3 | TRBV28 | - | CASRPSGGERISGNTIYF | TGTGCCAGCAGACCCTCGGGGGGGGAGCGGATCTCTGGAAACACCATATATTTT
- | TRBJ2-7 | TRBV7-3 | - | CASSASPGGAQYF | TGTGCCAGCAGCGCGAGCCCCGGCGGCGCGCAGTACTTC
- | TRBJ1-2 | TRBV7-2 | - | CASSSWGLNYGYTF | TGTGCCAGCAGCTCATGGGGGCTGAACTATGGCTACACCTTC
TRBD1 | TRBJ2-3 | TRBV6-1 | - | CASSERGTGGTDTQYF | TGTGCCAGCAGTGAACGGGGGACAGGGGGCACAGATACGCAGTATTTT
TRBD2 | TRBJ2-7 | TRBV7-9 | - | CASSGLAGARYEQYF | TGTGCCAGCAGCGGACTAGCGGGAGCCCGCTACGAGCAGTACTTC
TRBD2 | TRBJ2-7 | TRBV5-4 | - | CASSPSSGLANHEQYF | TGTGCCAGCAGCCCCTCTTCGGGACTAGCAAATCACGAGCAGTACTTC
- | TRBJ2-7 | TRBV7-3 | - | CASSLDSGRSYEQYF | TGTGCCAGCAGCTTAGACTCGGGGAGATCCTACGAGCAGTACTTC
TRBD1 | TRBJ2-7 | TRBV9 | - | CASSVEGAFSHEQYF | TGTGCCAGCAGCGTAGAGGGGGCGTTTAGCCACGAGCAGTACTTC
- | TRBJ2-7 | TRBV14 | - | CASSGFYEQYF | TGTGCCAGCAGCGGCTTCTACGAGCAGTACTTC
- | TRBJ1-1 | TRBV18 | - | CASSPGGNTEAFF | TGTGCCAGCTCACCCGGGGGTAACACTGAAGCTTTCTTT
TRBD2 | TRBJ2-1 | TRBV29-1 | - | CSVGRGNEQFF | TGCAGCGTTGGGCGGGGGAATGAGCAGTTCTTC
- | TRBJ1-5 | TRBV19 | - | CASARTGSNQPQHF | TGTGCCAGTGCAAGGACTGGTAGCAATCAGCCCCAGCATTTT
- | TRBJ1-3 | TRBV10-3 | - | CAISESLGVTGNTIYF | TGTGCCATCAGTGAGTCTTTAGGGGTTACTGGAAACACCATATATTTT
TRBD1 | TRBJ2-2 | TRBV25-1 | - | CASSLDRDSGELFF | TGTGCCAGCAGTCTAGACAGGGATAGCGGGGAGCTGTTTTTT
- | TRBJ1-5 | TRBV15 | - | CATSRDWASPQHF | TGTGCCACCAGCAGAGATTGGGCCAGCCCCCAGCATTTT
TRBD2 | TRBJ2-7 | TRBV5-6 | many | CASSQTGLGTGDEQYF | TGTGCCAGCAGCCAGACCGGACTAGGGACGGGCGACGAGCAGTACTTC
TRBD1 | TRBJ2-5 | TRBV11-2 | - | CASSLGQRETQYF | TGTGCCAGCAGCTTGGGACAGAGGGAGACCCAGTACTTC
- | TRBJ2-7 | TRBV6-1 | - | CASSDPPTTGYEQYF | TGTGCCAGCAGTGACCCCCCTACGACAGGCTACGAGCAGTACTTC
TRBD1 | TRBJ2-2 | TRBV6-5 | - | CASRGQGNTGELFF | TGTGCCAGCAGAGGACAGGGGAACACCGGGGAGCTGTTTTTT
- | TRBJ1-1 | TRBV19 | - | CASSMSGANTEAFF | TGTGCCAGTAGTATGTCAGGGGCGAACACTGAAGCTTTCTTT
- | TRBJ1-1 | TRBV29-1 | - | CSCRGVGTEAFF | TGCAGCTGTCGGGGGGTAGGGACTGAAGCTTTCTTT
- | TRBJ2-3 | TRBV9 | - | CASSPAISFTDTQYF | TGTGCCAGCAGCCCCGCCATTAGCTTCACAGATACGCAGTATTTT
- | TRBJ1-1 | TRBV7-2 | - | CASSLRMGQSNTEAFF | TGTGCCAGCAGCTTGAGGATGGGACAATCGAACACTGAAGCTTTCTTT
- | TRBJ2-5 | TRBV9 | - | CASSPRVGGIGRETQYF | TGTGCCAGCAGCCCCAGAGTCGGCGGGATCGGTCGAGAGACCCAGTACTTC
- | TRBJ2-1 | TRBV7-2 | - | CASSLQTRVYNEQFF | TGTGCCAGCAGCTTACAGACTAGGGTATACAATGAGCAGTTCTTC
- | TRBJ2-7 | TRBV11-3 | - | CASSLTGNEQYF | TGTGCCAGCAGCTTAACAGGGAACGAGCAGTACTTC
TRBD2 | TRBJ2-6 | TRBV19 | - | CASSPGLAGGRAGANVLTF | TGTGCCAGTAGTCCGGGACTAGCGGGAGGTAGGGCTGGGGCCAACGTCCTGACTTTC
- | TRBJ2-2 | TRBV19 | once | CASSIRAVANTGELFF | TGTGCCAGTAGTATTAGAGCGGTCGCGAACACCGGGGAGCTGTTTTTT
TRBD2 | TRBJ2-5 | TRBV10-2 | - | CASGLLAGIETQYF | TGCGCCAGCGGACTACTAGCGGGAATAGAGACCCAGTACTTC
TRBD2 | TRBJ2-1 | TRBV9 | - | CASSVRLAGDNEQFF | TGTGCCAGCAGCGTCCGGCTAGCGGGAGATAATGAGCAGTTCTTC
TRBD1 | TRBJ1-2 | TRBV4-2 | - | CASSGQGNYGYTF | TGTGCCAGCAGCGGACAGGGAAACTATGGCTACACCTTC
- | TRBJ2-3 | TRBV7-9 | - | CASSPTTGYFTQYF | TGTGCCAGCAGCCCAACTACCGGATACTTTACGCAGTATTTT
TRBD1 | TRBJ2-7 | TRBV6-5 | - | CASSPSGTGFYEQYF | TGTGCCAGCAGTCCATCCGGGACAGGGTTCTACGAGCAGTACTTC
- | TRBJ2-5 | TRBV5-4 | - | CASSSGLPGGETQYF | TGTGCCAGCAGCTCGGGACTCCCCGGGGGAGAGACCCAGTACTTC
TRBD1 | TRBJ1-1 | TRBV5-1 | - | CASSLTGQGNTEAFF | TGCGCCAGCAGCTTGACCGGACAGGGAAACACTGAAGCTTTCTTT
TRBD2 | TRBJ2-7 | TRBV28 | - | CASSPVGLAGRYEQYF | TGTGCCAGCAGCCCCGTTGGGCTAGCGGGACGATACGAGCAGTACTTC
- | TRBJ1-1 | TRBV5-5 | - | CASSRGTVGTEAFF | TGTGCCAGCAGCCGGGGGACGGTTGGGACTGAAGCTTTCTTT
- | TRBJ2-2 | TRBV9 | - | CASRRGGEVNTGELFF | TGTGCCAGCCGCCGAGGAGGGGAGGTGAACACCGGGGAGCTGTTTTTT
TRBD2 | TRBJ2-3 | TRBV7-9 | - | CASSLERLAGDTQYF | TGTGCCAGCAGCTTAGAAAGACTAGCGGGGGATACGCAGTATTTT
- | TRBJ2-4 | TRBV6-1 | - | CASCGARAKNIQYF | TGTGCCAGCTGCGGGGCGCGAGCCAAAAACATTCAGTACTTC
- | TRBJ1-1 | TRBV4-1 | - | CASSHPPTGAGVSGTEAFF | TGCGCCAGCAGCCATCCTCCTACGGGCGCAGGGGTTAGTGGCACTGAAGCTTTCTTT
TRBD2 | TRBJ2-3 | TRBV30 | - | CAWSVSSGTDTQYF | TGTGCCTGGAGTGTAAGTAGCGGGACAGATACGCAGTATTTT
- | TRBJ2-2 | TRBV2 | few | CASRETTGPGELFF | TGTGCCAGCAGGGAAACCACTGGGCCCGGGGAGCTGTTTTTT
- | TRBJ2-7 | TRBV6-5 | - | CASSYSRDKTYEQYF | TGTGCCAGCAGTTACTCCCGGGACAAGACCTACGAGCAGTACTTC
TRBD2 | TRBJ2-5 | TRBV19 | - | CASSINGDLAVSGETQYF | TGTGCCAGTAGTATTAATGGTGATCTAGCGGTTTCAGGAGAGACCCAGTACTTC
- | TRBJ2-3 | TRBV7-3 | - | CASSRSGSTDTQYF | TGTGCCAGCAGCAGAAGCGGGAGCACAGATACGCAGTATTTT
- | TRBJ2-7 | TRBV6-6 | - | CASVRGQPYEQYF | TGTGCCAGCGTTCGAGGACAGCCCTACGAGCAGTACTTC
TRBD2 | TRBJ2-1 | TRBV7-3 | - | CASSAPGLAEQFF | TGTGCCAGCAGCGCACCGGGACTAGCTGAGCAGTTCTTC
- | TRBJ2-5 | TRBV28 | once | CASSSLQETQYF | TGTGCCAGCAGTTCCCTCCAAGAGACCCAGTACTTC
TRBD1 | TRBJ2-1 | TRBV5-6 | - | CASSSTGTVYNEQFF | TGTGCCAGCAGCTCCACCGGGACAGTCTACAATGAGCAGTTCTTC
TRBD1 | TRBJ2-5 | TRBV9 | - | CASSVVTGGVGETQYF | TGTGCCAGCAGCGTAGTTACAGGGGGCGTCGGGGAGACCCAGTACTTC
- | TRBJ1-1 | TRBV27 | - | CASRTSWVSDTEAFF | TGTGCCAGCAGGACTTCATGGGTGAGTGACACTGAAGCTTTCTTT